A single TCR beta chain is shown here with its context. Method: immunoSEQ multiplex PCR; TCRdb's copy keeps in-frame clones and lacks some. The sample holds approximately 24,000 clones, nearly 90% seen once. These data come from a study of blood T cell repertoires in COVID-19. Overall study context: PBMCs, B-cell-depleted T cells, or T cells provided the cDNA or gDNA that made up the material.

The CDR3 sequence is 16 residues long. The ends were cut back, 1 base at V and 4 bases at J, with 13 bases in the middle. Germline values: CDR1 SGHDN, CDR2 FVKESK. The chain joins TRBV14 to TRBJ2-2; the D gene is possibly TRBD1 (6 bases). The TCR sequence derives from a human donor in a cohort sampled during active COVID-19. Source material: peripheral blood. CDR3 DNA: TGTGCCAGCAGCCAAGGAACAGGGCCCAGCACCGGGGAGCTGTTTTTT. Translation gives CASSQGTGPSTGELFF.